The 8 T cell receptor beta chains listed next were all sequenced from one sample in a study of post-analysis software for immune sequencing data. Overall study findings and caveats: TRBV5-6, TRBV5-1 and TRBV20-1 belonged to a set of roughly five TRBV segments that were more frequent in patients than controls.

The authors incorporated unique molecular identifiers into the TCR beta cDNA libraries. TCRdb called the PCR reads again in MiXCR, with one record for every CDR3 protein. The sample holds approximately 730,000 distinct CDR3 sequences; 30% are singletons and the top ten take around 0.56%. The antigens of these receptors remain unknown. The sample was blood. The receptors were gathered from a girl aged 10 to 17 with multiple sclerosis.

The gene calls are TRBV20-1 and TRBJ2-3; weak D call: TRBD2 (6 bases). V lost 0 bases and J lost 0, with 13 bases in between. CDR3 length: 16 residues. CDR1 DFQATT and CDR2 SNEGSKA come from the germline V gene (reference sequence). CDR3 in DNA: TGCAGTGCTAGAGATTGGGGACTGGGAAGCACAGATACGCAGTATTTT. This encodes CSARDWGLGSTDTQYF.

This clonotype was seen a handful of times. This rearrangement joins TRBV24-1 to TRBJ2-1, with a tentative D call TRBD1 (6 bases). From germline, CDR1 is KGHDR and CDR2 SFDVKD. This CDR3 comprises 13 residues. Trimming pared 9 bases from V and 1 base from J, leaving 9 bases between. The CDR3 here is CATSTGSYNEQFF. CDR3 in DNA: TGTGCCACCTCAACAGGGTCCTACAATGAGCAGTTCTTC.

The sample holds one count of this clonotype. The V gene is TRBV29-1, the J gene TRBJ2-3; TRBD1 or TRBD2 may be the D gene (5 bases each). CDR3 size: 13 residues. Germline CDR1 SQVTM, CDR2 ANQGSEA. V gave up 3 bases and J gave up 5 bases, with 12 bases separating them. In nucleotides, the CDR3 is TGCAGCGTTGAGGGACCTTCACGAGATACGCAGTATTTT. Its protein is CSVEGPSRDTQYF.

The V call is TRBV3-1, the J call TRBJ2-1; 12 bases line up with TRBD2. The V segment lost 0 bases and the J segment 10 bases; nucleotides outside the gene matches: 7. The CDR3 length is 16 residues. Germline-derived CDR1 and CDR2 are LGHDT and YNNKEL (reference sequence). The CDR3 loop reads CASSQETSGSSWEQFF. CDR3 coding DNA: TGTGCCAGCAGCCAAGAGACTAGCGGGAGTTCTTGGGAGCAGTTCTTC.

The rearrangement links TRBV6-5 to TRBJ1-2; TRBD1 matches at 10 bases. Trimming at V came to 4 bases and at J to 3 bases, leaving 5 bases not matched to a gene. The CDR3 length is 15 residues. From germline, CDR1 is MNHEY and CDR2 SVGAGI. In DNA form, the CDR3 reads TGTGCCAGCAGTTCCTTAGACAGGGGGCACTATGGCTACACCTTC. Translating it yields CASSSLDRGHYGYTF.

This chain connects TRBV12-3 or TRBV12-4 to TRBJ1-5, with D unresolved. Trimming removed 2 bases at V and 7 bases at J, with 9 bases between. The CDR3 loop spans 13 amino acids. CDR3 residues: CASSLMEGQPQHF. Here the CDR3 DNA reads TGTGCCAGCAGTTTAATGGAAGGGCAGCCCCAGCATTTT.

The genes are TRBV6-2 or TRBV6-3 and TRBJ1-5; D not resolved. V lost 6 bases and J lost 2, with 11 bases in between. Germline loops: CDR1 MNHEY, CDR2 SVGEGT. The CDR3 is made up of 14 amino acids. The CDR3 loop reads CASSHLDGNQPQHF. The CDR3 nucleotides read TGTGCCAGCAGCCATTTGGACGGCAATCAGCCCCAGCATTTT.

This clonotype was observed a handful of times. The V call is TRBV7-9, the J call TRBJ1-1, with unresolved D. Germline V CDR1 and CDR2: SEHNR, FQNEAQ (reference sequence). V lost 4 bases and J 8 bases, leaving 5 bases between the germline ends. The CDR3 is made up of 10 amino acids. The DNA of the CDR3 is TGTGCCAGCAGCTCTGGGGAAGCTTTCTTT. Residues: CASSSGEAFF.